These 32 T cell receptor beta chains were all obtained from the same sample, sequenced in a study of radiotherapy plus CTLA-4 blockade in lung cancer. Produced via immunoSEQ multiplex PCR; TCRdb's table is partial and in-frame only. The sample has about 110,000 clones; about 83% are singletons. The source material was peripheral blood, sampled from a patient treated with radiotherapy plus ipilimumab. All receptors derive from a human donor with non-small cell lung cancer that progressed on radiotherapy plus ipilimumab. Some clones in this sample may be carry-over from other donors' samples.

This clone was observed a single time. This rearrangement joins TRBV7-9 to TRBJ2-2; 11 bases are a match to TRBD2. Trimming at V came to 6 bases and at J to 4 bases, leaving 4 bases not matched to a gene. Germline values: CDR1 SEHNR, CDR2 FQNEAQ (reference sequence). This CDR3 region has 15 residues. CDR3: CASSSTSGATGELFF. The DNA of the CDR3 is TGTGCCAGCAGTTCGACTAGCGGGGCCACCGGGGAGCTGTTTTTT.

V gene TRBV7-3 combines with J gene TRBJ2-2; D is undetermined. From germline, CDR1 is SGHTA and CDR2 FQGTGA. Trimming shortened V by 2 bases and J by 0 bases, and 10 bases separated the two germline ends. The CDR3 length is 16 residues. CDR3 DNA sequence: TGTGCCAGCAGCTTATCCTTGAGGACGAACACCGGGGAGCTGTTTTTT. Its translation is CASSLSLRTNTGELFF.

This chain links TRBV6-5 with TRBJ1-5; D remains ambiguous. The V gene lost 7 bases and the J gene lost 5 bases, with 18 bases spanning the gap. CDR1 and CDR2 from the germline V gene are MNHEY and SVGAGI. The CDR3 totals 15 residues. DNA for the CDR3: TGTGCCAGCACTGTAGACCCGGGGAGGCATCAGCCCCAGCATTTT. Encoded protein: CASTVDPGRHQPQHF.

This chain joins TRBV18 and TRBJ2-7; the D is unclear. Germline V lookup: CDR1 KGHSH, CDR2 LQKENI. V lost 1 base and J 2 bases, leaving 6 bases between the germline ends. The CDR3 runs 13 residues. The CDR3: CASSPRTTYEQYF. In DNA, the CDR3 is TGTGCCAGCTCACCACGTACGACCTACGAGCAGTACTTC.

The V gene is TRBV9, the J gene TRBJ1-1; D perhaps matches TRBD1 (5 bases). From germline, CDR1 is SGDLS and CDR2 YYNGEE. This CDR3 has 13 amino acids. V was pared by 1 base and J by 5 bases, with 9 bases between. The CDR3 nucleotides read TGTGCCAGCAGCGTAAGCCAGGGAACTGAAGCTTTCTTT. Protein product: CASSVSQGTEAFF.

This chain connects TRBV29-1 to TRBJ1-5, with D possibly TRBD1 on 6 matching bases. This CDR3 contains 15 residues. The germline gives CDR1 SQVTM, CDR2 ANQGSEA. V was clipped by 3 bases and J by 5 bases, with 17 bases between them. In DNA form, the CDR3 reads TGCAGCGTTGACGTCCGGGACAAAGACCATCAGCCCCAGCATTTT. Translated, it gives CSVDVRDKDHQPQHF. Full variable domain (rest looked up from reference TRBV29-1 and TRBJ1-5): SAVISQKPSRDICQRGTSLTIQCQVDSQVTMMFWYRQQPGQSLTLIATANQGSEATYESGFVIDKFPISRPNLTFSTLTVSNMSPEDSSIYLCSVDVRDKDHQPQHFGDGTRLSIL.

This clone occurred once. The chain couples TRBV10-3 to TRBJ1-2; D is undetermined. The CDR3 has 16 amino acids. The V and J ends lost 3 bases and 2 bases respectively, with 16 bases between them. CDR1 is ENHRY, CDR2 SYGVKD, per germline. CDR3 DNA sequence: TGTGCCATCAGTGAAATGTGGGCAGGAGGCAACTATGGCTACACCTTC. Its translation is CAISEMWAGGNYGYTF.

This chain links TRBV7-8 with TRBJ1-6; D is unresolved. V was shortened by 0 bases and J by 6 bases, with 3 bases between the two germline ends. Germline CDR1 reads SGHVS; CDR2 reads FQNEAQ. The CDR3 is made up of 13 amino acids. The CDR3 DNA is TGTGCCAGCAGCTTAGCTTTTAATTCACCCCTCCACTTT. Its translation is CASSLAFNSPLHF.

V gene TRBV4-1 combines with J gene TRBJ2-5, with D perhaps matching TRBD2 (6 bases). This CDR3 spans 14 amino acids. Per the germline V gene, CDR1 is MGHRA and CDR2 is YSYEKL. Deletions cut 3 bases from V and 6 bases from J, with 14 bases between. CDR3 coding DNA: TGCGCCAGCAGCCATCCTGGGGGGAGACAGACCCAGTACTTC. It codes for CASSHPGGRQTQYF.

The chain recombines TRBV7-3 with TRBJ1-2, with no clear D. The germline gives CDR1 SGHTA, CDR2 FQGTGA. The CDR3 length is 13 residues. V was pared by 5 bases and J by 8 bases, with 15 bases between. DNA for the CDR3: TGTGCCAGCAGCCCTGATCGTAAAGCCGGCTACACCTTC. Translation gives CASSPDRKAGYTF.

Of note for this clone: The same CDR3 is also encoded by other DNA sequences in this sample. The V and J genes are TRBV7-9 and TRBJ2-2; D perhaps matches TRBD1 (6 bases). V lost 5 bases to trimming and J lost 5 bases, with 21 bases between them. Germline CDR1 is SEHNR and CDR2 is FQNEAQ (reference sequence). The CDR3 is 17 residues long. CDR3 sequence (DNA): TGTGCCAGCAGCAAAACAGCCTACAGGGCAAATACCGGGGAGCTGTTTTTT. Protein sequence: CASSKTAYRANTGELFF.

Here the CDR3 DNA reads TGCGCCAGCAGCTTGGCCTATAGCGGGGGCCCCGGCCTAGGTGAGCAGTTCTTC. Protein sequence: CASSLAYSGGPGLGEQFF. The chain has TRBV5-1 and TRBJ2-1, with 9 bases fitting TRBD2. The germline V gene has CDR1 SGHRS and CDR2 YFSETQ. The CDR3 has 18 residues. J was trimmed by 9 bases and V by 0 bases; bases with no gene match: 16.

This clone was counted only a few times. This rearrangement joins TRBV10-3 to TRBJ2-6; 10 bases agree with TRBD1. CDR1 and CDR2 from the germline V gene are ENHRY and SYGVKD. This CDR3 comprises 15 residues. With V trimmed by 11 bases and J by 2 bases, 6 bases remained unmatched. The CDR3 nucleotides are TGTGCCTCCGGGACAGGGGTGCCTGGGGCCAACGTCCTGACTTTC. The encoded protein is CASGTGVPGANVLTF.

This clone was counted a few times. V and J are TRBV29-1 and TRBJ1-1; 9 bases map to TRBD1. Germline V lookup: CDR1 SQVTM, CDR2 ANQGSEA. CDR3 length: 13 amino acids. With V trimmed by 4 bases and J by 10 bases, 10 bases remained unmatched. The CDR3 DNA follows: TGCAGCGTTGCTGCGGGACAGGGTCTTGGAGCTTTCTTT. Protein: CSVAAGQGLGAFF.

CDR3 amino acids: CASSFSKGGNEKLFF. CDR3 DNA sequence: TGCGCCAGCAGCTTCTCCAAGGGGGGTAATGAAAAACTGTTTTTT. The chain recombines TRBV5-1 with TRBJ1-4, with D maybe TRBD1 (6 bases). The V and J ends lost 2 bases and 4 bases respectively, with 12 bases between them. The CDR3 runs to 15 residues. In germline, CDR1 is SGHRS, CDR2 YFSETQ.

The V gene is TRBV12-5, the J gene TRBJ1-1; possible D gene TRBD1, 5 bases. The germline V gene encodes CDR1 LGHNT and CDR2 FRNRAP. This CDR3 has 13 residues. Trimming took 5 bases from V and 6 from J, leaving 13 bases between them. The CDR3 loop reads CASGLIRAAEAFF. CDR3 nucleotides: TGTGCTAGTGGTCTAATCAGGGCTGCTGAAGCTTTCTTT.

This clone appeared once. The CDR3 sequence: CASSTPGRSYEQYF. In DNA form, the CDR3 reads TGTGCCAGCAGTACTCCGGGACGGAGCTACGAGCAGTACTTC. The chain uses TRBV6-1 and TRBJ2-7, with D perhaps assigned TRBD1 or TRBD2 (5 bases each). The germline V gene encodes CDR1 MNHNS and CDR2 SASEGT. V lost 5 bases and J lost 3, with 14 bases in between. This CDR3 has 14 residues.

The chain couples TRBV7-2 to TRBJ2-2; 10 positions agree with TRBD2. CDR3 length: 18 amino acids. Germline trimming cut 2 bases from V and 3 bases from J; bases unmatched to any gene: 9. Germline V gene sequence: CDR1 SGHTA, CDR2 FQGNSA. CDR3 loop: CASSLTGWTSGYTGELFF. In nucleotides, the CDR3 is TGTGCCAGCAGCTTAACTGGGTGGACTAGCGGATACACCGGGGAGCTGTTTTTT.

The chain employs TRBV6-1 and TRBJ2-2; D is unresolved. Between the trimmed V and J ends, which lost 8 bases and 1 base, there was a span of 11 bases. The CDR3 consists of 14 residues. Germline V gene sequence: CDR1 MNHNS, CDR2 SASEGT. The CDR3, as DNA: TGTGCCAGCGGGCGCCTCATGAACACCGGGGAGCTGTTTTTT. Translating it yields CASGRLMNTGELFF.

The rearrangement uses TRBV7-2 and TRBJ1-4; no clear D gene. This CDR3 is built from 13 residues. Trimming left V 5 bases short and J 12 bases short, with 16 bases between. Germline V gene data show CDR1 as SGHTA and CDR2 as FQGNSA. The CDR3 DNA reads as TGTGCCAGCAGCCCCCAATCCGCTAAGGAACTGTTTTTT. Its translation: CASSPQSAKELFF.

This clone was counted between two and nine times. The rearrangement joins TRBV5-1 to TRBJ1-3, with 8 nucleotides matching TRBD1. V lost 4 bases, J lost 6 bases, and 6 bases stayed unmatched. CDR1 is SGHRS, CDR2 YFSETQ, per germline. The CDR3 contains 14 residues. The CDR3: CASSPGQGQNTIYF. In DNA form, the CDR3 reads TGCGCCAGCAGCCCCGGACAGGGTCAAAACACCATATATTTT.

The V call is TRBV7-3, the J call TRBJ2-1; 7 bases are shared with TRBD2. The CDR3 is made up of 16 amino acids. Germline CDR1 reads SGHTA; CDR2 reads FQGTGA. V trimming: 1 base; J trimming: 6 bases; junction bases outside the gene matches: 9. CDR3 protein: CASSLSQRGFGNEQFF. The DNA of the CDR3 is TGTGCCAGCAGCTTAAGTCAGCGGGGATTCGGCAATGAGCAGTTCTTC.

The V gene is TRBV11-1, the J gene TRBJ1-1, with no clear D. V shed 5 bases and J shed 9 bases, with 16 bases lying between them. Germline CDR1 and CDR2: SGHAT and FQDESV (reference sequence). CDR3 length: 13 amino acids. The CDR3 coding sequence is TGTGCCAGCAGCACGACTAAACCTCCTCAAGCTTTCTTT. Translating gives CASSTTKPPQAFF.

The chain couples TRBV28 to TRBJ1-1; weak D call: TRBD1 (5 bases). Trimming took 7 bases from V and 3 from J, leaving 12 bases between them. CDR3 length equals 13 residues. CDR1 is MDHEN, CDR2 SYDVKM, per germline. The CDR3, as DNA: TGTGCCAGCACGGGGCACCGAGACACTGAAGCTTTCTTT. Translation: CASTGHRDTEAFF.

The chain combines TRBV11-2 with TRBJ2-7; D is possibly TRBD1 (6 bases). V lost 3 bases to trimming and J lost 1 base, with 10 bases between them. Germline assignment: CDR1 SGHAT and CDR2 FQNNGV. This CDR3 is built from 14 residues. The CDR3 sequence is CASSFSQGSYEQYF. CDR3 sequence (DNA): TGTGCCAGCAGCTTTTCACAGGGATCCTACGAGCAGTACTTC.

The chain employs TRBV25-1 and TRBJ1-1; 8 bases agree with TRBD1. This CDR3 comprises 13 residues. Germline CDR1 is MGHDK and CDR2 is SYGVNS. Trimming at V came to 6 bases and at J to 3 bases, leaving 3 bases not matched to a gene. The CDR3 region has the DNA TGTGCCAGCAGACAGGGGGTGTACACTGAAGCTTTCTTT. It codes for CASRQGVYTEAFF.

The gene calls are TRBV19 and TRBJ1-2, with D perhaps matching TRBD1 (5 bases). CDR1 and CDR2 from the germline V gene are LNHDA and SQIVND (reference sequence). The CDR3 is made up of 14 amino acids. V lost 1 base and J lost 1, with 7 bases in between. The CDR3 DNA is TGTGCCAGTAGTATAGGGACAAATAACTATGGCTACACCTTC. This sequence encodes CASSIGTNNYGYTF.

The chain carries TRBV27 and TRBJ2-7, with D perhaps matching TRBD1 (6 bases). V lost 5 bases, J lost 4 bases, and 15 bases lay in between. Germline-derived CDR1 and CDR2 are MNHEY and SMNVEV (reference sequence). This CDR3 spans 14 amino acids. The CDR3 DNA sequence: TGTGCCAGCAGTCAACAGGGTAGCAATTACGAGCAGTACTTC. It specifies CASSQQGSNYEQYF.

The chain has TRBV7-9 and TRBJ2-7; no clear D gene. CDR3 length equals 10 residues. V was clipped by 5 bases and J by 10 bases, with 9 bases between them. Germline CDR1 is SEHNR and CDR2 is FQNEAQ (reference sequence). CDR3 DNA: TGTGCCAGCAGCGCACAACCCCAGTACTTC. The encoded protein is CASSAQPQYF.

V is TRBV4-1 and J is TRBJ1-1, with a tentative D call TRBD1 (5 bases). Germline V gene lookup returns CDR1 MGHRA and CDR2 YSYEKL. This CDR3 contains 12 residues. V was trimmed by 6 bases and J by 7 bases, leaving 12 bases between them. The CDR3 bases are TGCGCCAGCAGGGGGGAGTGCTATGAAGCTTTCTTT. Its translation: CASRGECYEAFF.

DNA of the CDR3: TGTGCCAGCAGCCCAGGGGGACAAGCCGGAAACACCATATATTTT. Amino acids: CASSPGGQAGNTIYF. The chain uses TRBV7-9 and TRBJ1-3; 7 nucleotides line up with TRBD1. The V gene's germline CDR1 is SEHNR and CDR2 FQNEAQ (reference sequence). This CDR3 has 15 residues. With 5 bases clipped from V and 4 bases from J, the junction kept 8 bases outside the gene matches.

The V call is TRBV19, the J call TRBJ1-1; 7 nucleotides agree with TRBD1. Trimming removed 5 bases from V and 5 bases from J; junction bases left unmatched: 8. This CDR3 is 14 amino acids long. The germline gives CDR1 LNHDA, CDR2 SQIVND (reference sequence). CDR3 coding DNA: TGTGCCAGTAGTTATAACAGGGGAGGGACTGAAGCTTTCTTT. Its translation: CASSYNRGGTEAFF.